This T cell receptor (beta chain) was captured by sequencing in a study of T cells after yellow fever vaccination. Study conclusions and caveats: Re-detected after boosting: most primary clones, about 95% of CD4 and less than 90% of CD8.

Each CDR3 protein gets one entry after TCRdb re-called the 5' RACE reads with MiXCR. The table lists around 230,000 distinct CDR3 sequences, around 6.7% of them singletons. Turning to this clonotype: Its antigen is still unknown.

CDR3 length equals 15 residues. CDR1 and CDR2 from the germline V gene are SGHRS and YFSETQ. V gave up 0 bases and J gave up 2 bases, with 12 bases separating them. The chain uses TRBV5-1 and TRBJ2-7; TRBD1 or TRBD2 may be the D gene (5 bases each). This clonotype originated in a man younger than 45 who received the YFV17D yellow fever vaccine. Sequenced here: CD4+ T cells sorted from PBMCs, sampled on the day of the yellow fever booster vaccination. CDR3 protein: CASSLDGSGPYEQYF. The CDR3 DNA reads TGCGCCAGCAGCTTGGACGGGTCGGGGCCCTACGAGCAGTACTTC.